What follows describes a single T cell receptor beta chain. Trimming cost V 5 bases and J 6 bases; bases outside gene matches: 8. The CDR3 has 15 amino acids. From germline, CDR1 is MNHEY and CDR2 SVGEGT. This record belongs to a study of blood T cells in healthy people across ages. Peripheral blood from each donor was collected in a volume of ten milliliters. Alongside a J-beta primer mix, a sample-barcoded 5' primer served in a second PCR lasting 7 to 11 cycles. TCRdb re-called the 5' RACE reads with MiXCR, one entry per CDR3 protein. Of over 950,000 distinct CDR3 sequences in the sample, 30% to 40% were seen once.

The J gene is TRBJ2-1, the V gene TRBV6-2 or TRBV6-3; TRBD1 matches 9 bases. The receptor was isolated from a young man in good health. The sequencing sample was made of blood. CDR3 in amino acids: CASSTPGQGRNEQFF. In DNA, the CDR3 is TGTGCCAGCAGTACTCCGGGACAGGGCCGCAATGAGCAGTTCTTC.